A single sample is the source of the 22 T cell receptor beta chains below, sequenced in a study of blood T cell repertoires in COVID-19. Repertoires were generated with immunoSEQ multiplex PCR, while TCRdb's copy carries only in-frame clones and drops some. The repertoire has around 160,000 clones, 75% to 80% of them found once; the top ten carry 11% to 15%. Sequences were obtained from peripheral blood. The source is a woman of 80 years or more with acute or convalescent COVID-19.

The rearrangement uses TRBV28 and TRBJ1-5; unclear D gene. CDR3 size: 14 residues. From germline, CDR1 is MDHEN and CDR2 SYDVKM. V gave up 5 bases and J gave up 2 bases, with 10 bases separating them. For the CDR3, the DNA is TGTGCCAGCAGTCGCGTGAGGGGCAATCAGCCCCAGCATTTT. Its translation is CASSRVRGNQPQHF. Filled out from reference TRBV28 and TRBJ1-5, the complete variable domain reads DVKVTQSSRYLVKRTGEKVFLECVQDMDHENMFWYRQDPGLGLRLIYFSYDVKMKEKGDIPEGYSVSREKKERFSLILESASTNQTSMYLCASSRVRGNQPQHFGDGTRLSIL.

The chain carries TRBV29-1 and TRBJ1-2; D possibly corresponds to TRBD1 (5 bases). Germline V gene data show CDR1 as SQVTM and CDR2 as ANQGSEA. The CDR3 is 15 residues long. V was trimmed by 3 bases and J by 5 bases, leaving 19 bases between them. The CDR3: CSVDGAGRRAYGYTF. The CDR3 bases are TGCAGCGTTGATGGGGCAGGGAGGAGGGCATATGGCTACACCTTC. The full variable domain, with the rest looked up from reference TRBV29-1 and TRBJ1-2, is SAVISQKPSRDICQRGTSLTIQCQVDSQVTMMFWYRQQPGQSLTLIATANQGSEATYESGFVIDKFPISRPNLTFSTLTVSNMSPEDSSIYLCSVDGAGRRAYGYTFGSGTRLTVV.

This chain joins TRBV5-1 and TRBJ1-3; D unresolved. Trimming left V 0 bases short and J 0 bases short, with 4 bases between. The length of the CDR3 is 14 residues. CDR1 is SGHRS, CDR2 YFSETQ, per germline. The CDR3 sequence: CASSLGGSGNTIYF. The CDR3 nucleotides are TGCGCCAGCAGCTTGGGCGGCTCTGGAAACACCATATATTTT. Filled out from reference TRBV5-1 and TRBJ1-3, the complete variable domain reads KAGVTQTPRYLIKTRGQQVTLSCSPISGHRSVSWYQQTPGQGLQFLFEYFSETQRNKGNFPGRFSGRQFSNSRSEMNVSTLELGDSALYLCASSLGGSGNTIYFGEGSWLTVV.

This clone occurred a few times. The V gene is TRBV3-1 (or the pseudogene TRBV3-2), the J gene TRBJ2-7; TRBD1 might be the D (6 bases). The CDR3 consists of 14 residues. V was trimmed by 0 bases and J by 6 bases, leaving 12 bases between them. Germline V CDR1 and CDR2: LGHDT, YNNKEL (reference sequence). The CDR3 reads CASSQDLGGTEQYF. CDR3 bases: TGTGCCAGCAGCCAAGATCTTGGGGGCACCGAGCAGTACTTC.

The V and J genes are TRBV5-1 and TRBJ2-5; D not resolved. Germline lookup yields CDR1 SGHRS and CDR2 YFSETQ. The CDR3 sequence is 14 residues long. V was cut by 0 bases and J by 5 bases, with 11 bases left in between. CDR3 loop: CASSLGTVPETQYF. For the CDR3, the DNA is TGCGCCAGCAGCTTGGGAACGGTCCCTGAGACCCAGTACTTC.

About this clone: This may be a read error, as it is one base from a much larger clone. This rearrangement joins TRBV28 to TRBJ1-4; D is unresolved. Germline assignment: CDR1 MDHEN and CDR2 SYDVKM. This CDR3 contains 11 residues. Trimming left V 6 bases short and J 5 bases short, with 4 bases between. CDR3 coding DNA: TGTGCCAGCAGCCTAAATGAAAAACTGTTTTTT. As protein: CASSLNEKLFF.

This clone turned up a few times. The V gene is TRBV12-5, the J gene TRBJ1-5; TRBD1 is a possible D gene (5 bases). Between the trimmed V and J ends, which lost 0 bases and 6 bases, there was a span of 15 bases. This CDR3 has 16 residues. Germline V gene lookup returns CDR1 LGHNT and CDR2 FRNRAP. The CDR3 nucleotides are TGTGCTAGTGGTTTGGTAACTACAGGCGTAGTTCAGCCCCAGCATTTT. Its translation: CASGLVTTGVVQPQHF. Drawing the rest from reference TRBV12-5 and TRBJ1-5, the complete variable domain is DARVTQTPRHKVTEMGQEVTMRCQPILGHNTVFWYRQTMMQGLELLAYFRNRAPLDDSGMPKDRFSAEMPDATLATLKIQPSEPRDSAVYFCASGLVTTGVVQPQHFGDGTRLSIL.

CDR3 DNA sequence: TGTGCCAGCAGCTCGTTAGCGGGCTACTCCACCGGGGAGCTGTTTTTT. This codes for CASSSLAGYSTGELFF. The genes are TRBV5-4 and TRBJ2-2; 7 bases fit TRBD2. This CDR3 is 16 amino acids long. V shed 3 bases and J 4 bases; nucleotides not matched to a gene: 9. Germline V gene lookup returns CDR1 SGHNT and CDR2 YYREEE (reference sequence).

Only a few counts were recorded for this clone. The V gene is TRBV2, the J gene TRBJ2-5; weak D call: TRBD1 (5 bases). Deletions cut 2 bases from V and 3 bases from J, with 7 bases between. The germline V gene has CDR1 SNHLY and CDR2 FYNNEI. The length of the CDR3 is 13 residues. The CDR3 loop reads CASSELGEETQYF. In nucleotides, the CDR3 is TGTGCCAGCAGTGAACTAGGGGAAGAGACCCAGTACTTC.

This clone has just one count. J is TRBJ1-2 and V is TRBV15, with 7 bases that match TRBD1. Germline loops: CDR1 LNHNV, CDR2 YYDKDF (reference sequence). The CDR3 length is 14 residues. V lost 1 base, J lost 6 bases, and 5 bases stayed unmatched. DNA for the CDR3: TGTGCCACCAGCAGAGGTTCTACAGGGGATGGCTACACCTTC. It translates to CATSRGSTGDGYTF. The full variable domain, completed using reference TRBV15 and TRBJ1-2, is DAMVIQNPRYQVTQFGKPVTLSCSQTLNHNVMYWYQQKSSQAPKLLFHYYDKDFNNEADTPDNFQSRRPNTSFCFLDIRSPGLGDTAMYLCATSRGSTGDGYTFGSGTRLTVV.

The V gene is TRBV19, the J gene TRBJ1-5, with 7 positions matching TRBD1. The CDR3 has 15 residues. Trimming took 7 bases from V and 1 from J; bases not matched to a gene: 7. Germline V lookup: CDR1 LNHDA, CDR2 SQIVND (reference sequence). DNA for the CDR3: TGTGCCAGTACCGCCGGGACAGTGAGCAATCAGCCCCAGCATTTT. It encodes CASTAGTVSNQPQHF. The whole variable domain, remainder taken from reference TRBV19 and TRBJ1-5, is DGGITQSPKYLFRKEGQNVTLSCEQNLNHDAMYWYRQDPGQGLRLIYYSQIVNDFQKGDIAEGYSVSREKKESFPLTVTSAQKNPTAFYLCASTAGTVSNQPQHFGDGTRLSIL.

V is TRBV7-9 and J is TRBJ1-2; 7 bases fit TRBD1. V dropped 6 bases and J dropped 6; count of bases not matched to a gene: 7. The germline V gene has CDR1 SEHNR and CDR2 FQNEAQ (reference sequence). The CDR3 totals 13 residues. CDR3 nucleotide sequence: TGTGCCAGCAGGACTTCCAGGGGGAATGGCTACACCTTC. Its translation: CASRTSRGNGYTF.

The chain carries TRBV10-1 and TRBJ1-1, with 7 positions matching TRBD1. Trimming took 5 bases from V and 3 from J; bases not matched to a gene: 3. In germline, CDR1 is WNHNN, CDR2 SYGVQD (reference sequence). The CDR3 consists of 13 residues. The CDR3 region is CASSRDSYTEAFF. CDR3 bases: TGCGCCAGCAGTCGGGACAGTTACACTGAAGCTTTCTTT.

The J gene is TRBJ1-2, the V gene TRBV5-1, with 7 bases that match TRBD1. The CDR3 totals 13 residues. The V gene's germline CDR1 is SGHRS and CDR2 YFSETQ. With 2 bases clipped from V and 6 bases from J, the junction kept 4 bases outside the gene matches. This CDR3 is CASSLTGANGYTF. As DNA, the CDR3 is TGCGCCAGCAGCTTAACAGGGGCTAATGGCTACACCTTC.

The chain is built from TRBV6-5 and TRBJ1-6; weak D call: TRBD1 (5 bases). This CDR3 has 13 amino acids. Germline lookup yields CDR1 MNHEY and CDR2 SVGAGI. V gave up 8 bases and J gave up 6 bases, with 11 bases separating them. The CDR3 nucleotides are TGTGCCAGCTTTTCAGGGCCTAATTCACCCCTCCACTTT. This sequence encodes CASFSGPNSPLHF.

The V call is TRBV7-9, the J call TRBJ2-7; D might be TRBD2 (6 bases). From germline, CDR1 is SEHNR and CDR2 FQNEAQ (reference sequence). This CDR3 comprises 15 residues. V shed 5 bases and J shed 7 bases, with 21 bases lying between them. The CDR3, as DNA: TGTGCCAGCAGCCCGACGGCGGGACCGGTTCGGGAGCAGTACTTC. Translated, it gives CASSPTAGPVREQYF.

V and J are TRBV19 and TRBJ1-1, with D uncertain. Trimming shortened V by 3 bases and J by 0 bases, and 17 bases separated the two germline ends. The CDR3 runs 17 residues. Germline V gene lookup returns CDR1 LNHDA and CDR2 SQIVND (reference sequence). CDR3 sequence: CASSIRVFLGVNTEAFF. CDR3 DNA sequence: TGTGCCAGTAGTATTCGCGTATTTCTTGGAGTGAACACTGAAGCTTTCTTT.

J is TRBJ1-2 and V is TRBV5-6, with D unclear. The CDR3 sequence is 14 residues long. Trimming shortened V by 0 bases and J by 4 bases, and 10 bases separated the two germline ends. The V gene's germline CDR1 is SGHDT and CDR2 YYEEEE. CDR3 amino acids: CASSLVEESYGYTF. The CDR3 coding sequence is TGTGCCAGCAGCTTGGTAGAGGAGTCCTATGGCTACACCTTC.

The rearrangement uses TRBV11-2 and TRBJ2-3, with a possible D match to TRBD2 (5 bases). CDR1 is SGHAT and CDR2 is FQNNGV in the germline V gene. Trimming took off 5 bases at V and 5 bases at J, with 14 bases between the two ends. CDR3 length: 14 amino acids. The CDR3 nucleotides are TGTGCCAGCAGCCCGGTGGGCGGGCAAGATACGCAGTATTTT. Translating gives CASSPVGGQDTQYF.

J is TRBJ2-3 and V is TRBV2; tentative D call: TRBD1 (5 bases). V was pared by 4 bases and J by 4 bases, with 12 bases between. CDR1 is SNHLY and CDR2 is FYNNEI in the germline V gene. The CDR3 runs to 14 residues. Here the CDR3 reads CASSVGAVSDTQYF. CDR3 sequence (DNA): TGTGCCAGCAGTGTTGGGGCAGTTTCAGATACGCAGTATTTT.

This clone was recorded a few times. V is TRBV5-1 and J is TRBJ2-3, with TRBD1 matching 9 bases. After removal of 4 bases from V and 1 base from J, the junction contained 10 bases not matched to a gene. Per the germline V gene, CDR1 is SGHRS and CDR2 is YFSETQ. CDR3 size: 17 residues. CDR3 in amino acids: CASSPALQGAGTDTQYF. The CDR3 coding sequence is TGCGCCAGCAGCCCGGCCCTACAGGGGGCCGGCACAGATACGCAGTATTTT.

The chain joins TRBV12-3 or TRBV12-4 to TRBJ2-7; possible D gene TRBD2, 5 bases. The germline V and J ends were trimmed by 8 bases and 0 bases, with 8 bases remaining between them. The CDR3 contains 12 residues. CDR3: CASAGSSYEQYF. In nucleotides, the CDR3 is TGTGCCAGCGCTGGGAGCTCCTACGAGCAGTACTTC.